This TCR beta chain was identified in a study of T cell clonality in common variable immunodeficiency. General study points: Reportedly, TCR beta sequences from common variable immunodeficiency showed fewer deletions and N-nucleotide insertions.

In this sample, this clone turned up many times. Its antigen is not known. The CDR3 extends 3 residues past the end of the read, so its final part is completed from the germline J gene. The germline gives CDR1 KGHSH, CDR2 LQKENI. The trim removed 3 bases at V and 2 bases at J, leaving 4 bases unmatched. The length of the CDR3 is 14 residues. CVID and control samples used equivalent genomic DNA input. Method: immunoSEQ multiplex PCR; TCRdb's copy keeps in-frame clones and lacks some. The sample has some 32,000 clones, none seen only once. The TCR was taken from a person aged 18 to 70 in good health. This sequence joins TRBV18 and TRBJ2-7; TRBD1 agrees at 7 bases. What was sequenced was peripheral blood mononuclear cells. Incomplete CDR3 DNA: TGTGCCAGCTCACCCGGGACAGTCACCTACGAG. Encoded protein: CASSPGTVTYE. The entire CDR3 protein is CASSPGTVTYEQYF.